The sequence of this T cell receptor (beta chain) was determined in a study of blood T cell repertoires in COVID-19. Study-level information: Samples of COVID-19 (acute and convalescent) were obtained from the United States, Italy and Spain. T cells, B-cell-depleted T cells, or PBMCs provided the cDNA or gDNA that served as material.

As handled by the study authors: Nucleated cell counts were estimated from reference gene primer amplification. Profiling relied on immunoSEQ multiplex PCR, and the TCRdb table lists in-frame clones only, not all of them. The D gene and trimming were derived from the DNA, and the V and J assignments and clone size from that table. Among 130,000 or so clones, around 89% were seen once, and the ten largest hold around 10%. The CDR3 contains 13 residues. J gave up 8 bases and V 8 bases, and 9 bases lay outside the gene matches. The germline gives CDR1 SEHNR, CDR2 FQNEAQ (reference sequence). The V and J genes are TRBV7-9 and TRBJ1-2; 9 nucleotides match TRBD1. This TCR was sampled from a man between 45 and 60 years old with acute or convalescent COVID-19. The sequenced sample consisted of peripheral blood. CDR3 bases: TGTGCCAGCGGATTACAGGGGGCGGGAGGCTACACCTTC. Protein sequence: CASGLQGAGGYTF.